Below, one T cell receptor (beta chain) is given with its context. Antigen unknown. Each CDR3 protein is one row after TCRdb ran MiXCR on the 5' RACE reads. The data show about 500,000 distinct CDR3 sequences, 17% seen once. The data belong to a study of T cells after yellow fever vaccination. General study points: The booster response re-showed most primary clones: approximately 95% CD4, around 87% CD8.

CDR1 SGHTA and CDR2 FQGNSA come from the germline V gene. This CDR3 is built from 15 residues. Trimming at V came to 4 bases and at J to 0 bases, leaving 5 bases not matched to a gene. The gene calls are TRBV7-2 and TRBJ2-7; TRBD2 aligns across 8 bases. This TCR was sampled from a man aged 18 to 29 who received the YFV17D yellow fever vaccine. Specimen: PBMCs, collected 4 to 6 days after the first yellow fever vaccination. CDR3 sequence (DNA): TGTGCCAGCAGCTCCGGGGGGGCAGTCTCCTACGAGCAGTACTTC. Translating gives CASSSGGAVSYEQYF.